The 9 T cell receptor beta chains in this list originate from one sample, sequenced in a study of cytomegalovirus exposure and HLA in healthy donors. The study ran its PCR with 60 Vbeta and 13 Jbeta primers. The table came from immunoSEQ multiplex PCR; TCRdb's copy has only in-frame clones and leaves some out. The table shows more than 95,000 clones, with about 79% occurring only once. Sequenced: PBMCs. The origin of the receptors is a man aged 60 to 75 in good health and CMV-seropositive.

CDR3 DNA sequence: TGTGCCAGCAGCTTTTGGGGAGGCGAGCAGTACTTC. Residues: CASSFWGGEQYF. The chain couples TRBV11-2 to TRBJ2-7, with D perhaps TRBD2 (6 bases). Trimming pared 3 bases from V and 6 bases from J, leaving 9 bases between. The CDR3 is 12 amino acids. Germline V lookup: CDR1 SGHAT, CDR2 FQNNGV.

The DNA for the CDR3 is TGTGCCAGTAGTGCCCTCGGAGGAATTACCGGGGAGCTGTTTTTT. Protein sequence: CASSALGGITGELFF. The chain recombines TRBV19 with TRBJ2-2, with D possibly TRBD2 on 5 matching bases. V dropped 5 bases and J dropped 5 bases, with 15 bases sitting between them. Looked up from germline, CDR1 is LNHDA and CDR2 is SQIVND (reference sequence). This CDR3 has 15 residues.

This chain links TRBV5-8 with TRBJ1-2, with 10 nucleotides matching TRBD1. The CDR3 has 14 amino acids. V trimming: 4 bases; J trimming: 5 bases; junction bases outside the gene matches: 5. Germline V gives CDR1 SGHTS, CDR2 YDEGEE. CDR3 in DNA: TGTGCCAGCAGCAAGACAGGGGGCCGGTATGGCTACACCTTC. This sequence encodes CASSKTGGRYGYTF.

The V call is TRBV18, the J call TRBJ1-5; TRBD1 aligns across 7 bases. Looked up from germline, CDR1 is KGHSH and CDR2 is LQKENI. With V trimmed by 6 bases and J by 5 bases, 7 bases remained unmatched. The CDR3 is 14 amino acids. CDR3 DNA: TGTGCCAGCTCCTATGACAGGGTCGATCAGCCCCAGCATTTT. This translates into CASSYDRVDQPQHF.

The chain recombines TRBV6-5 with TRBJ1-2; TRBD1 is a possible D gene (5 bases). Germline CDR1 and CDR2: MNHEY and SVGAGI. Between the trimmed V and J ends, which lost 0 bases and 7 bases, there was a span of 15 bases. The CDR3 is made up of 15 amino acids. The CDR3 bases are TGTGCCAGCAGTTACTCCGGGGAGGGGCGGTCTGGCTACACCTTC. Protein product: CASSYSGEGRSGYTF.

The chain carries TRBV5-1 and TRBJ2-2; TRBD2 matches at 10 bases. Germline V gene data show CDR1 as SGHRS and CDR2 as YFSETQ. The CDR3 length is 16 residues. Unmatched junction bases numbered 1, after V lost 2 bases and J lost 0 bases. CDR3 residues: CASSLLAGPNTGELFF. The CDR3 DNA follows: TGCGCCAGCAGCTTACTAGCGGGACCGAACACCGGGGAGCTGTTTTTT. Full variable domain (missing parts from reference TRBV5-1 and TRBJ2-2): KAGVTQTPRYLIKTRGQQVTLSCSPISGHRSVSWYQQTPGQGLQFLFEYFSETQRNKGNFPGRFSGRQFSNSRSEMNVSTLELGDSALYLCASSLLAGPNTGELFFGEGSRLTVL.

The V call is TRBV5-1, the J call TRBJ2-2, with TRBD1 as a possible D gene (5 bases). Looked up from germline, CDR1 is SGHRS and CDR2 is YFSETQ. V lost 2 bases and J lost 7, with 18 bases in between. The CDR3 runs to 16 residues. The CDR3 reads CASSLGQGDVSGELFF. The CDR3, as DNA: TGCGCCAGCAGCTTAGGGCAGGGCGATGTGAGCGGGGAGCTGTTTTTT. Full variable domain (remainder filled in from reference TRBV5-1 and TRBJ2-2): KAGVTQTPRYLIKTRGQQVTLSCSPISGHRSVSWYQQTPGQGLQFLFEYFSETQRNKGNFPGRFSGRQFSNSRSEMNVSTLELGDSALYLCASSLGQGDVSGELFFGEGSRLTVL.

The chain links TRBV2 to TRBJ1-1; D remains ambiguous. The CDR3 totals 15 residues. The germline CDR1 and CDR2 sequences are SNHLY and FYNNEI. The germline V and J ends were trimmed by 10 bases and 11 bases, with 29 bases remaining between them. CDR3 sequence (DNA): TGTGCCACCCACCCAGATCCCATCGGGGTCACCGGGGCTTTCTTT. Amino acid sequence: CATHPDPIGVTGAFF.

This clone occurred a few times. The chain recombines TRBV6-5 with TRBJ2-2, with 7 bases fitting TRBD1. The V gene's germline CDR1 is MNHEY and CDR2 SVGAGI. Germline trimming cut 6 bases from V and 16 bases from J; bases unmatched to any gene: 11. This CDR3 is built from 12 residues. The CDR3 protein is CASSLDRVVRFF. CDR3 DNA sequence: TGTGCCAGCAGCCTCGACAGGGTGGTTCGGTTTTTT.